These 5 T cell receptor beta chains share one sample of origin, sequenced in a study of tissue T cells after allogeneic stem cell transplantation. Assay used: immunoSEQ multiplex PCR; TCRdb lists only in-frame clones, some missing. This sample carries about 5,000 clones, approximately 40% of them seen once, and the ten largest clones take roughly a quarter. As for time point: mouse harvest day 14 after allogeneic transplant. The graft held 10^6 splenic CD5+ T cells and 10^7 T-cell-depleted bone marrow cells. Material: gut tissue. The receptor source for this set is a female BALB/c mouse given C57BL/6 T cells with graft-versus-host disease after an allogeneic hematopoietic cell transplant.

Details on this clone: Genes and germline are mouse. The read comes to an end 1 residue before the CDR3 does, leaving the germline J gene to fill in the end. This chain links TRBV12-2 with TRBJ1-1; maybe TRBD1 (5 bases). The germline V gene encodes CDR1 SGHLS and CDR2 HYDKME. V gave up 0 bases and J gave up 3 bases, with 10 bases separating them. The CDR3 contains 14 residues. The CDR3 reads CASSLGGRDTEVFF. The part of the CDR3 DNA that was read is TGTGCCAGCTCTCTCGGGGGACGGGACACAGAAGTCTTC.

This clone occurred a few times. The gene names here belong to mouse. The read gets to within 1 residue of the CDR3 end, and the germline J gene fills in the rest. The chain is built from TRBV26 and TRBJ2-5; 8 nucleotides align to TRBD1. The CDR3 totals 15 residues. Trimming cost V 2 bases and J 3 bases; bases outside gene matches: 4. The germline gives CDR1 KGHPV, CDR2 FQNQEV (reference sequence). CDR3 bases read: TGTGCCAGCAGTCTGCTAGGACAGGGTCAAGACACCCAGTAC. Residues: CASSLLGQGQDTQY. In full, the CDR3 is CASSLLGQGQDTQYF.

Sample share makes this clone medium-sized (0.01 to 0.1%). Gene names follow the mouse nomenclature. The read terminates 1 residue ahead of where the CDR3 ends, so the germline J gene completes it. The chain combines TRBV16 with TRBJ1-4; D uncertain. In germline, CDR1 is SGHSA, CDR2 FRNQAP. CDR3 length: 14 residues. V was shortened by 3 bases and J by 0 bases, with 5 bases between the two germline ends. Here the CDR3 reads CASSLQISNERLFF. The DNA read from the CDR3 is TGTGCAAGCAGCTTGCAGATTTCCAACGAAAGATTATTT.

With respect to this clone: Gene names and germline refer to mouse. Read coverage stops 1 residue before the CDR3 terminus; the germline J gene supplies the remainder. The genes are TRBV5 and TRBJ2-1, with D possibly being TRBD2 (6 bases). This CDR3 has 15 amino acids. The V end lost 0 bases, the J end lost 4 bases, and 10 bases lay between the germline ends. CDR1 is LGHNA and CDR2 is YNLKQL in the germline V gene (reference sequence). Here the CDR3 reads CASSQDLGGYAEQFF. CDR3 bases read: TGTGCCAGCAGCCAAGATCTCGGGGGGTATGCTGAGCAGTTC.

This clone is a singleton in its sample. It is unclear where the CDR3 begins or ends on the DNA, so no DNA is shown, and the CDR3 is as TCRdb lists it. These gene names are mouse names. This chain links TRBV23 with TRBJ2-3; TRBD2 is the table's D call and was not checked against the DNA. Germline CDR1 is KGHTA and CDR2 is FQNQQP. Termini included, the CDR3 measures 18 amino acids. The CDR3 loop is CSSSQSAWGEGSAETLYF.